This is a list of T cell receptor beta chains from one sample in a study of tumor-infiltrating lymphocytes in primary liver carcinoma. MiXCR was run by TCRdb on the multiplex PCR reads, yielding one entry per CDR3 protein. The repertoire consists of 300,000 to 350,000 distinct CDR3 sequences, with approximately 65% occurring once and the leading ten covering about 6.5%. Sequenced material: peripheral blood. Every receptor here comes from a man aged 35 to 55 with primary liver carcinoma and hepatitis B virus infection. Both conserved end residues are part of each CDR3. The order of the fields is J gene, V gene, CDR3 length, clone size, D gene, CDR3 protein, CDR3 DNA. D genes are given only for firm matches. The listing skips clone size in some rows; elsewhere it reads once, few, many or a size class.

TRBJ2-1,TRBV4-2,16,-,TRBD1,CASSQQGVISYNEQFF,TGTGCTAGCAGCCAACAGGGGGTGATCTCCTACAATGAGCAGTTCTTC
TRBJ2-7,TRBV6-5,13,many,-,CAAHSGGAYEQYF,TGTGCCGCCCACTCCGGGGGCGCGTACGAGCAGTACTTC
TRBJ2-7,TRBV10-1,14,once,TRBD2,CTSSPHPSGYEQYF,TGCACCAGCAGCCCCCACCCTAGCGGATACGAGCAGTACTTC
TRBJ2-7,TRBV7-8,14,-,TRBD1,CASSLGDRDRKQYF,TGTGCCAGCAGCTTAGGGGACAGGGATCGCAAGCAGTACTTC
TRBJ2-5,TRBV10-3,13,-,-,CAISVYREETQYF,TGTGCCATCAGTGTCTACAGGGAAGAGACCCAGTACTTC
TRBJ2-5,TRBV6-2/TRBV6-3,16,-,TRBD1,CASSYEVRATGKTQYF,TGTGCCAGCAGTTACGAGGTCCGGGCGACAGGGAAGACCCAGTACTTC
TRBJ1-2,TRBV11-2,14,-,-,CTSSLSAGHYGYTF,TGTACCAGCAGCTTATCGGCGGGGCACTATGGCTACACCTTC
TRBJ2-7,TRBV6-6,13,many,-,CASTGFSSYEQYF,TGTGCCAGCACAGGGTTCAGCTCCTACGAGCAGTACTTC
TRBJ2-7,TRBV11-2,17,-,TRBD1,CASSFFLSLDRLGEQYF,TGTGCCAGCAGCTTCTTCCTCTCCCTGGACAGGCTAGGCGAGCAGTACTTC
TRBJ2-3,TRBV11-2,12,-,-,CANSLDLDTHCF,TGTGCCAACAGCTTAGATCTAGATACGCATTGTTTT
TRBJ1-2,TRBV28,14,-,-,CVSSLLIKSGGYTF,TGTGTCAGCAGTTTACTTATTAAGTCGGGCGGCTACACCTTC
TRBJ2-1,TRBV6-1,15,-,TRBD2,CAGSDSGRSYNEQFF,TGTGCCGGCTCCGATAGCGGGAGGTCCTACAATGAGCAGTTCTTC
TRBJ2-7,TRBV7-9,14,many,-,CASSPRDKSYEQYF,TGTGCCAGCAGCCCAAGGGACAAATCCTACGAGCAGTACTTC
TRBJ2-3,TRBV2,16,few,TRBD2,CASSPRGSGRGDTQYF,TGTGCCAGCAGCCCCAGGGGTAGCGGGAGGGGAGATACGCAGTATTTT